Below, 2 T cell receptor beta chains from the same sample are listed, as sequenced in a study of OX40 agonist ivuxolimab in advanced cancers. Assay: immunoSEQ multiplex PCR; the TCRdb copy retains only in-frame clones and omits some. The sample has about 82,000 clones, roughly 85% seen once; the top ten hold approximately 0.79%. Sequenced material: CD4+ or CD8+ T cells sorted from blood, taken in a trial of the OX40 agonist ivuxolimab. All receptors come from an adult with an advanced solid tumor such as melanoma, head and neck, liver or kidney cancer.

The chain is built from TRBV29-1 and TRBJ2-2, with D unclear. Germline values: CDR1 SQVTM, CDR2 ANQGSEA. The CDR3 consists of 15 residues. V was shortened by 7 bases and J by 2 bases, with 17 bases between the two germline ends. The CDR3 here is CSATLQALNTGELFF. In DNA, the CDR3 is TGCAGCGCGACGCTTCAGGCACTTAACACCGGGGAGCTGTTTTTT.

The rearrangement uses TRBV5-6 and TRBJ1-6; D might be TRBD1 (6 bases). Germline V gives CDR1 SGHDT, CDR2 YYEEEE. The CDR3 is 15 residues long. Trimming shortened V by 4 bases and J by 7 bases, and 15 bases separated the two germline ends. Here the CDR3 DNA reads TGTGCCAGCAGCGGGGACACCCTTGGCAATTCACCCCTCCACTTT. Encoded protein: CASSGDTLGNSPLHF.